These T cell receptor beta chains were read from a single sample in a study of blood T cells in healthy people across ages. TCRdb re-called the 5' RACE reads with MiXCR, one entry per CDR3 protein. The sample includes hundreds of thousands of distinct CDR3 sequences, approximately 60% seen only once; the top ten take 20% to 30%. The sample taken for sequencing was blood. The receptors originated from a man aged 40-49 years in good health. The CDR3 runs from the conserved cysteine through the conserved F or W. The D gene is left open where the match is weak. Size values are once, few and many counts, or a class for expanded clones, and some rows have none.

V,J,size,D,DNA,CDR3
TRBV6-2/TRBV6-3,TRBJ2-1,NA,TRBD2,TGTGCCAGCAGTTTGTCTAGCGGGAGACCGAGAGCCTACAATGAGCAGTTCTTC,CASSLSSGRPRAYNEQFF
TRBV12-3/TRBV12-4,TRBJ1-5,NA,NA,TGTGCCAGCAGTTTGCAGGACAACGATCAGCCCCAGCATTTT,CASSLQDNDQPQHF
TRBV14,TRBJ2-7,NA,NA,TGTGCCAGCAGCTCATATGTCGAGCAGTACTTC,CASSSYVEQYF
TRBV7-8,TRBJ1-6,few,TRBD1,TGTGCCAGCAGCTTATCAGGGACAGGGAATTCACCCCTCCACTTT,CASSLSGTGNSPLHF
TRBV9,TRBJ1-1,few,NA,TGTGCCAGCAGCGTAGGAAATGGGCAGAACACTGAAGCTTTCTTT,CASSVGNGQNTEAFF
TRBV18,TRBJ1-2,NA,TRBD1,TGTGCCAGCTCACCAGGTCTTATCGGACAGGGTCATCGTGGCTACACCTTC,CASSPGLIGQGHRGYTF
TRBV6-6,TRBJ2-5,few,NA,TGTGCCAGCAGTTACTCGAATAATATGGGAGAGACCCAGTACTTC,CASSYSNNMGETQYF
TRBV11-2,TRBJ2-4,NA,NA,TGTGCCAGCAGCTTAGGGTCAGGCCTCCCTTTAGCCAAAAACATTCAGTACTTC,CASSLGSGLPLAKNIQYF
TRBV29-1,TRBJ2-2,NA,NA,TGCAGCGTTGTCGCCCTCGGGCCCGGGGAGCTGTTTTTT,CSVVALGPGELFF
TRBV6-1,TRBJ1-1,NA,NA,TGTGCCAGCAGTGACATCCCCACTGAAGCTTTCTTT,CASSDIPTEAFF
TRBV27,TRBJ2-7,NA,NA,TGTGCCAGCACGAACGGAACCCCCATAAACTACAATGAGCAGTACTTC,CASTNGTPINYNEQYF
TRBV29-1,TRBJ1-1,NA,NA,TGCAGCGTTGAACGGCAGGGTGGGGTCGGCACTGAAGCTTTCTTT,CSVERQGGVGTEAFF
TRBV5-4,TRBJ2-3,NA,NA,TGTGCCAGCAGGACCGGTCCCACCTCAGATACGCAGTATTTT,CASRTGPTSDTQYF
TRBV18,TRBJ1-4,NA,NA,TGTGCCAGCTCTCCCACATCGGACAGCTTTAATGAAAAACTGTTTTTT,CASSPTSDSFNEKLFF
TRBV28,TRBJ2-2,NA,NA,TGTGCCACCCCTTCGGGAGCGAACACCGGGGAGCTGTTTTTT,CATPSGANTGELFF
TRBV3-1,TRBJ2-3,NA,NA,TGTGCCAGCAGCCCCATGACGAGCACAGATACGCAGTATTTT,CASSPMTSTDTQYF
TRBV29-1,TRBJ2-7,NA,TRBD1,TGCAGCGCTACCGGACAGGGGGCCCTCGGCGAGCAGTACTTC,CSATGQGALGEQYF
TRBV25-1,TRBJ2-5,NA,TRBD2,TGTGCCAGCACAAATCCGGGGGGGCTTCAAGAGACCCAGTACTTC,CASTNPGGLQETQYF
TRBV6-4,TRBJ2-7,NA,NA,TGTGCCAGACCACGCGGCAGGGATTACGAGCAGTACTTC,CARPRGRDYEQYF
TRBV29-1,TRBJ2-1,NA,NA,TGCAGCTCCCGGGACGGCTACAATGAGCAGTTCTTC,CSSRDGYNEQFF
TRBV27,TRBJ1-2,NA,TRBD1,TGTGCCAGCAGTACTAACCAGGGGGCTCGGTATGGCTACACCTTC,CASSTNQGARYGYTF
TRBV19,TRBJ2-1,NA,TRBD2,TGTGCCAGTAGTATGGGGACTAGCGGGACGGTCGAGCAGTTCTTC,CASSMGTSGTVEQFF
TRBV4-3,TRBJ2-1,NA,TRBD2,TGCGCCAGCAGCCGGGACTTGCTAGCGGGAGAGGTCGAGCAGTTCTTC,CASSRDLLAGEVEQFF
TRBV20-1,TRBJ1-2,NA,NA,TGCAGTGCTAGAGATACAGGGTATGGCTACACCTTC,CSARDTGYGYTF
TRBV10-3,TRBJ2-5,few,NA,TGTGCCATCAGTGATGAGGGTATGGAGACCCAGTACTTC,CAISDEGMETQYF
TRBV28,TRBJ2-1,NA,TRBD2,TGTGCCAGCATAGGGTTTGGAGGGAGGGCGAGCTCCTACAATGAGCAGTTCTTC,CASIGFGGRASSYNEQFF